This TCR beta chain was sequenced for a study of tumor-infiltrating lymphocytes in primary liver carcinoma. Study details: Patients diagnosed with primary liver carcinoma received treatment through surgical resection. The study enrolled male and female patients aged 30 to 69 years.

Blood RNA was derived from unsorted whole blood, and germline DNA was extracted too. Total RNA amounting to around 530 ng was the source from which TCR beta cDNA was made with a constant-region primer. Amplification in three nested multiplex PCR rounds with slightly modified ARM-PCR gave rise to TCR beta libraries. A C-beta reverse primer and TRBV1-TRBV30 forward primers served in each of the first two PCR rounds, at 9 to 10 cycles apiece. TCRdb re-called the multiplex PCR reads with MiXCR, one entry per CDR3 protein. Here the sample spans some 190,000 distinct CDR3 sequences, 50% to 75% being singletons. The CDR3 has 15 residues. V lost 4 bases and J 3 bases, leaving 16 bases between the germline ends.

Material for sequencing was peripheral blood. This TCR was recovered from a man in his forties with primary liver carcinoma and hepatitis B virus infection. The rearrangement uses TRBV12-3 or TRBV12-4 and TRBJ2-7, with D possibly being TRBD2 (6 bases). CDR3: CASSSTRGSHYEQYF. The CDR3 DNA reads TGTGCCAGCAGTTCGACTAGAGGGAGTCACTACGAGCAGTACTTC.